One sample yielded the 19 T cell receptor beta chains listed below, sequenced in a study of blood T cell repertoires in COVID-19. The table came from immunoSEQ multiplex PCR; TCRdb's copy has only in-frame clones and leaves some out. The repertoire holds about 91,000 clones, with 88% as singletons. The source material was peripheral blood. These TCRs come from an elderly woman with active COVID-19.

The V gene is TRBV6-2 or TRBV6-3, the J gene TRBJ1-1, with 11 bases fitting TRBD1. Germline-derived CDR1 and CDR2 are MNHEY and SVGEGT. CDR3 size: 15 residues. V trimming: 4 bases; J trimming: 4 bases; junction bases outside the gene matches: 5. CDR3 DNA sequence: TGTGCCAGCAGTTTGACGGACAGGGGGCTCACTGAAGCTTTCTTT. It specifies CASSLTDRGLTEAFF.

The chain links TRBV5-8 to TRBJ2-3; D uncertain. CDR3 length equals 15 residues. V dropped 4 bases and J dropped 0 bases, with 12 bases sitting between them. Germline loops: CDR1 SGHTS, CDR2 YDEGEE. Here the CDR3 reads CASSLNGWSTDTQYF. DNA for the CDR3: TGTGCCAGCAGCCTTAACGGGTGGAGCACAGATACGCAGTATTTT.

Here the CDR3 reads CASSYGGGPREQYF. CDR3 coding DNA: TGTGCCAGCAGTTACGGGGGAGGGCCACGCGAGCAGTACTTC. The chain uses TRBV6-5 and TRBJ2-7; 7 bases line up with TRBD2. From germline, CDR1 is MNHEY and CDR2 SVGAGI. V gave up 2 bases and J gave up 6 bases; unmatched junction bases: 7. CDR3 length: 14 residues.

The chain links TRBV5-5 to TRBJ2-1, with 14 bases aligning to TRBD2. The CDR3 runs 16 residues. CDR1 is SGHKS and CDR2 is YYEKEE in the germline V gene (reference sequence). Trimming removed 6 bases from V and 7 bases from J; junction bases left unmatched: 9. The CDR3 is CASTPYGTSGSNEQFF. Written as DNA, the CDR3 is TGTGCCAGCACACCCTACGGGACTAGCGGGAGTAATGAGCAGTTCTTC.

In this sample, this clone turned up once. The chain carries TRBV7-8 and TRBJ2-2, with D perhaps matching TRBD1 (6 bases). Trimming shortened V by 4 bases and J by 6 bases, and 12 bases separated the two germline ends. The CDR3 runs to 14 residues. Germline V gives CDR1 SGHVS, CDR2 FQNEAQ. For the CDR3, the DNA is TGTGCCAGCAGCTGGACAGATCCCGCCGGGGAGCTGTTTTTT. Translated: CASSWTDPAGELFF.

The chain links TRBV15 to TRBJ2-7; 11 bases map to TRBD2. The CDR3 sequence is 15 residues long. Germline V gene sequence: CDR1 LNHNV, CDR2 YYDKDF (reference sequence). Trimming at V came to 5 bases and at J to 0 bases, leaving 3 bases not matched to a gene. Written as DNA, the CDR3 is TGTGCCACCAGCTGGGGACTAGCGGTCTCCTACGAGCAGTACTTC. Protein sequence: CATSWGLAVSYEQYF.

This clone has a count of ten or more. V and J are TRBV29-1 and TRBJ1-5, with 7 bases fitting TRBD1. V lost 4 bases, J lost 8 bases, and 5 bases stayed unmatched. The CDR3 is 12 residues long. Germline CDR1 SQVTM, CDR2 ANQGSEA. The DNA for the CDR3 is TGCAGCGTTGGACAGGGCTTAGAGCCCCAGCATTTT. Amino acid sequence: CSVGQGLEPQHF.

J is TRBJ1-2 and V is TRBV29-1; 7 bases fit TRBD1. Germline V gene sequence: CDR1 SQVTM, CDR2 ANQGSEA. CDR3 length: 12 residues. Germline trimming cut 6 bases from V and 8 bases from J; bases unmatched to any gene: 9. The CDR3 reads CSVNLRGRGYTF. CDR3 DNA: TGCAGCGTGAACCTGAGGGGGCGGGGCTACACCTTC. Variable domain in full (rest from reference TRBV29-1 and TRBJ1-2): SAVISQKPSRDICQRGTSLTIQCQVDSQVTMMFWYRQQPGQSLTLIATANQGSEATYESGFVIDKFPISRPNLTFSTLTVSNMSPEDSSIYLCSVNLRGRGYTFGSGTRLTVV.

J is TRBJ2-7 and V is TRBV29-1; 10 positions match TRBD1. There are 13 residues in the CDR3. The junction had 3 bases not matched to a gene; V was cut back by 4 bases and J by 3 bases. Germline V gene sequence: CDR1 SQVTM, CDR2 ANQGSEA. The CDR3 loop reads CSVGQGAGYEQYF. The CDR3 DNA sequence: TGCAGCGTTGGACAGGGGGCAGGCTACGAGCAGTACTTC.

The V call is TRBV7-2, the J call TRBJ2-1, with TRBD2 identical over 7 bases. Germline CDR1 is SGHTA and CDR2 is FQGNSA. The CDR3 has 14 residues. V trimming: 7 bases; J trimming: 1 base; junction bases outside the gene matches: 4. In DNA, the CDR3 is TGTGCCAGCACCCCGGGAGGATCCTACAATGAGCAGTTCTTC. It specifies CASTPGGSYNEQFF.

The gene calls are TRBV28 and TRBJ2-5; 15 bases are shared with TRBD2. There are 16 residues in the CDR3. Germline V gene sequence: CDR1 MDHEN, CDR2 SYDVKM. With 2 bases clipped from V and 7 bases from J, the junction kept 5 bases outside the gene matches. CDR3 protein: CASSLRTSGRGVTQYF. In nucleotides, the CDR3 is TGTGCCAGCAGTTTACGGACTAGCGGGAGGGGGGTGACCCAGTACTTC.

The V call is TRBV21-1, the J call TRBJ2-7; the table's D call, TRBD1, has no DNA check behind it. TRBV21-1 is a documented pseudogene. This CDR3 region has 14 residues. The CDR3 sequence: CASSPREGAKEQYF. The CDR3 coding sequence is TGTGCCAGCAGCCCTCGTGAGGGGGCAAAAGAGCAGTACTTC.

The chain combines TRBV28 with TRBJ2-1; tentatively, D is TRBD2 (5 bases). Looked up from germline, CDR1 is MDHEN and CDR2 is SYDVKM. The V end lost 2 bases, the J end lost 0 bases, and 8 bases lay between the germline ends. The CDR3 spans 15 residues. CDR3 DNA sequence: TGTGCCAGCAGTTTAAGCGGTAGCTCCTACAATGAGCAGTTCTTC. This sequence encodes CASSLSGSSYNEQFF.

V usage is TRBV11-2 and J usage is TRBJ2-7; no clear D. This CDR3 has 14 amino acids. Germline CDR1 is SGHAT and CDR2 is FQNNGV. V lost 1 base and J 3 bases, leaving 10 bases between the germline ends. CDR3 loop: CASSLGLSNYEQYF. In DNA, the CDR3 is TGTGCCAGCAGCTTAGGTTTGAGTAACTACGAGCAGTACTTC.

CDR3 sequence (DNA): TGCGCCAGCAGCCGAGGGGGGACTAGCGGGAGGAATGAGCAGTTCTTC. It is translated as CASSRGGTSGRNEQFF. This rearrangement joins TRBV5-1 to TRBJ2-1; TRBD2 agrees at 15 bases. The germline V gene has CDR1 SGHRS and CDR2 YFSETQ. After removal of 4 bases from V and 7 bases from J, the junction contained 6 bases not matched to a gene. The CDR3 runs to 16 residues.

Here the CDR3 reads CASSQSSGSLSYEQYF. The CDR3 DNA reads TGCGCCAGCAGCCAGTCTAGCGGGAGCCTCTCCTACGAGCAGTACTTC. The genes are TRBV5-1 and TRBJ2-7, with 10 bases fitting TRBD2. CDR1 is SGHRS, CDR2 YFSETQ, per germline. This CDR3 comprises 16 residues. With V trimmed by 4 bases and J by 0 bases, 7 bases remained unmatched.

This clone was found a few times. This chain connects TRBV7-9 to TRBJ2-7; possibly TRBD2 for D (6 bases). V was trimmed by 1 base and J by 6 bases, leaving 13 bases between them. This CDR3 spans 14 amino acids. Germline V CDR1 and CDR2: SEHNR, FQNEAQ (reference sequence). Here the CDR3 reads CASSLDYGGLEQYF. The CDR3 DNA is TGTGCCAGCAGCTTAGATTACGGGGGACTCGAGCAGTACTTC.

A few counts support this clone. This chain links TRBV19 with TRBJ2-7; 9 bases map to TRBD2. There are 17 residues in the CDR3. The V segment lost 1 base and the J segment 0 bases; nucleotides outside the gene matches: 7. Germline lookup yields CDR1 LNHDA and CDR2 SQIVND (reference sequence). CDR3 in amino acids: CASSIGRGGRGSYEQYF. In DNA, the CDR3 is TGTGCCAGTAGTATAGGTCGTGGCGGGAGGGGCTCCTACGAGCAGTACTTC.

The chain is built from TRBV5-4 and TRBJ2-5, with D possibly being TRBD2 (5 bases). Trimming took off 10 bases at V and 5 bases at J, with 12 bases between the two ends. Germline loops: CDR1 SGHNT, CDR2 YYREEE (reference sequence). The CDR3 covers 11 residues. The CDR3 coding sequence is TGTGCCGCGGGCCAGGTTGAGACCCAGTACTTC. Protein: CAAGQVETQYF.